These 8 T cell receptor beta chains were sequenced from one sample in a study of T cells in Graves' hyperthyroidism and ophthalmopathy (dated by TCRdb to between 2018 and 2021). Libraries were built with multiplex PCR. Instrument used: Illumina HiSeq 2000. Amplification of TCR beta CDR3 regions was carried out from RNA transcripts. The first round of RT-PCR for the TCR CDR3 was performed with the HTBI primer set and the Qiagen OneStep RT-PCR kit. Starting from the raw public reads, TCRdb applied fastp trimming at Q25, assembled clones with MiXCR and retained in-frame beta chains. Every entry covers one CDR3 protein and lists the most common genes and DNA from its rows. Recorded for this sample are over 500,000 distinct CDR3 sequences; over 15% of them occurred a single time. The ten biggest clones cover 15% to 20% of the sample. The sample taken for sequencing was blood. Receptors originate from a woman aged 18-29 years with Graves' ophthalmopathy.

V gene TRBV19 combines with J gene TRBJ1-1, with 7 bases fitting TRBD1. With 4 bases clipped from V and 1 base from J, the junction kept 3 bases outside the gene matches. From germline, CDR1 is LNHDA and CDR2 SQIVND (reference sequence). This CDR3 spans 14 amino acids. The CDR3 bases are TGTGCCAGTAGTAAGGAGGGGGCGAACACTGAAGCTTTCTTT. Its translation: CASSKEGANTEAFF. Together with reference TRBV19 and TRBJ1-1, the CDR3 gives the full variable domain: DGGITQSPKYLFRKEGQNVTLSCEQNLNHDAMYWYRQDPGQGLRLIYYSQIVNDFQKGDIAEGYSVSREKKESFPLTVTSAQKNPTAFYLCASSKEGANTEAFFGQGTRLTVV.

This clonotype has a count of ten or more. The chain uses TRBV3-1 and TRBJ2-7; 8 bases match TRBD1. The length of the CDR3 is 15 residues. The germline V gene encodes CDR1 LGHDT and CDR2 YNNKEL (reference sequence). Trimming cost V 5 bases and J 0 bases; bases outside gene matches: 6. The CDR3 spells CASSSGQGTSYEQYF. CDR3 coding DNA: TGTGCCAGCAGCTCCGGACAGGGAACCTCCTACGAGCAGTACTTC.

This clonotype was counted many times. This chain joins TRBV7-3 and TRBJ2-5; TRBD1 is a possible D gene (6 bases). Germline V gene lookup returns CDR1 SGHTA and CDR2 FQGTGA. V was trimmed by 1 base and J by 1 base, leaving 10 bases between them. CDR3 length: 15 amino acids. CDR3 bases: TGTGCCAGCAGCTTAAGCCCGGACAGCCAAGAGACCCAGTACTTC. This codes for CASSLSPDSQETQYF.

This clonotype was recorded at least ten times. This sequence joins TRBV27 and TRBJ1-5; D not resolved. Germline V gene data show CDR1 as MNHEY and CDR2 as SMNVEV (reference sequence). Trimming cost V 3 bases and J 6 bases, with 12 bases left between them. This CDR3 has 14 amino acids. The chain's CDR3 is CASSLIGAVQPQHF. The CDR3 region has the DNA TGTGCCAGCAGTTTGATAGGAGCGGTTCAGCCCCAGCATTTT.

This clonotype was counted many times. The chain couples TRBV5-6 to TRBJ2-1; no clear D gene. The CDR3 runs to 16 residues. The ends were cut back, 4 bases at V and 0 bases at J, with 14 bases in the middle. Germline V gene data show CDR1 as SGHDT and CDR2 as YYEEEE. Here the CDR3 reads CASSQKTLFSYNEQFF. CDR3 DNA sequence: TGTGCCAGCAGCCAAAAGACACTCTTCTCCTACAATGAGCAGTTCTTC.

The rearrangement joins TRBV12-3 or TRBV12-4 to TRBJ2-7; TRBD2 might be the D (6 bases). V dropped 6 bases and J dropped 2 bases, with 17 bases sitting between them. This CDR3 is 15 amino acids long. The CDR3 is CASSRTVGGPYEQYF. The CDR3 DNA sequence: TGTGCCAGCAGCCGGACCGTGGGGGGTCCCTACGAGCAGTACTTC.

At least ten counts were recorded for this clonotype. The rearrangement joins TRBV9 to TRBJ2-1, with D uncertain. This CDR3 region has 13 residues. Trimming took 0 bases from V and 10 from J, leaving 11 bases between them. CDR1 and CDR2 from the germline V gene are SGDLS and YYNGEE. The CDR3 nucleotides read TGTGCCAGCAGCGTAGTTGGGTCGTTAGAGCAGTTCTTC. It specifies CASSVVGSLEQFF.

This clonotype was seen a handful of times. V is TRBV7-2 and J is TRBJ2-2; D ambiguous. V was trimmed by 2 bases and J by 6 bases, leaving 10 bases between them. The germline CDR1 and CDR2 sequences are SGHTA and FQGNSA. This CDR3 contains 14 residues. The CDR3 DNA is TGTGCCAGCAGCTTACTGGCCGGAGCCGGGGAGCTGTTTTTT. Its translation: CASSLLAGAGELFF.